This TCR beta chain was identified during a study of beta chain features in type 1 diabetes. Findings of the study overall: TCRB CDR3s were moderately but significantly shorter in Type 1 diabetes patients in all four CD4+ subsets. TCRB repertoires of naive, central memory and Treg cells appeared more similar among patients than among healthy donors.

This clone was found a few times. The target antigen is unknown. The CDR3 has 15 residues. After removal of 3 bases from V and 4 bases from J, the junction contained 4 bases not matched to a gene. Germline V gives CDR1 SGHTA, CDR2 FQGNSA. Sequencing targeted expressed TCRB transcripts, as all isolated RNA had been reverse transcribed. Libraries were prepared by immunoSEQ multiplex PCR; TCRdb keeps only in-frame clonotypes and omits some of them. The sample lists under 300,000 clones; 20% were seen once. The chain couples TRBV7-2 to TRBJ2-5, with 11 bases identical to TRBD2. Sequenced sample: naive CD4+ T cells from blood. This clonotype originated in a woman in her forties with type 1 diabetes. The CDR3 DNA sequence: TGTGCCAGCAGCTTCCAAACTAGCGGGGGAGAGACCCAGTACTTC. As protein: CASSFQTSGGETQYF.